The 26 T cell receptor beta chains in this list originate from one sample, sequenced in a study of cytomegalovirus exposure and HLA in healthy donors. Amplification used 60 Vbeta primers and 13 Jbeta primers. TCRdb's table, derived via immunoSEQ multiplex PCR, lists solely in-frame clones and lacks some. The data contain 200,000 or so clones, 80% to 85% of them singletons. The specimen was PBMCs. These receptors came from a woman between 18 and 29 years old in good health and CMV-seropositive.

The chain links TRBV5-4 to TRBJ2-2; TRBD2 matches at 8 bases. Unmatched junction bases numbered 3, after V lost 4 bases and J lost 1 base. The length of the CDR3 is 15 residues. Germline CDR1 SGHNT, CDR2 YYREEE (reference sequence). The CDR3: CASSRSGGNTGELFF. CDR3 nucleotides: TGTGCCAGCAGCCGCAGCGGGGGGAACACCGGGGAGCTGTTTTTT.

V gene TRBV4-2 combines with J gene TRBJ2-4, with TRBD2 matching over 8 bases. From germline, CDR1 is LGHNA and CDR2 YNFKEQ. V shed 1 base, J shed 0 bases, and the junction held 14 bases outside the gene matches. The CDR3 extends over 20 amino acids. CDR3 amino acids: CASSQVEGGLAGLAKNIQYF. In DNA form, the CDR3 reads TGTGCCAGCAGCCAAGTCGAGGGAGGGTTAGCGGGGCTAGCCAAAAACATTCAGTACTTC.

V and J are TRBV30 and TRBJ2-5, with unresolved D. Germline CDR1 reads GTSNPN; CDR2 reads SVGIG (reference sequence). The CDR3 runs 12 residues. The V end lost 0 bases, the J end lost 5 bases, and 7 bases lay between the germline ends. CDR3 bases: TGTGCCTGGAGTGTACTGTCTGAGACCCAGTACTTC. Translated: CAWSVLSETQYF.

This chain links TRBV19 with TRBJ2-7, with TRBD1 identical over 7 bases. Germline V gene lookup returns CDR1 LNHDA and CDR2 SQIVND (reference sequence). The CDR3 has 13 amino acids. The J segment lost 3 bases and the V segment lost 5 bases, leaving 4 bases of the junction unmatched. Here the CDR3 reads CASSSWDSYEQYF. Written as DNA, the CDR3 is TGTGCCAGTAGTTCCTGGGACAGCTACGAGCAGTACTTC.

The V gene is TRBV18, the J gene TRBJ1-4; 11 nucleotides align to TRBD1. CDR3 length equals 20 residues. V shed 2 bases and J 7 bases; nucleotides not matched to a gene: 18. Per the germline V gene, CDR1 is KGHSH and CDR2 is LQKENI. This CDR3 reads CASSPIQPLGQGVRTEKLFF. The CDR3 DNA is TGTGCCAGCTCACCAATACAGCCCCTGGGACAGGGGGTCCGGACTGAAAAACTGTTTTTT.

DNA of the CDR3: TGTGCCAGCAGCGTTAGCGGGGGAAAGACCCAGTACTTC. Amino acid sequence: CASSVSGGKTQYF. This chain links TRBV7-3 with TRBJ2-5, with 9 bases aligning to TRBD2. The CDR3 contains 13 residues. Per germline, CDR1 SGHTA and CDR2 FQGTGA. With 5 bases clipped from V and 6 bases from J, the junction kept 4 bases outside the gene matches.

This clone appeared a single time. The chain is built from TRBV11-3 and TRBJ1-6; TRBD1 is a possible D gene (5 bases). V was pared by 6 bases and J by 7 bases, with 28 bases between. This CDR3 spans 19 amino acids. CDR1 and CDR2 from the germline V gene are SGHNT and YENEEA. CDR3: CASSSEGTWGIGGNSPLHF. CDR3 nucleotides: TGTGCCAGCAGTTCAGAGGGAACTTGGGGGATCGGGGGGAATTCACCCCTCCACTTT. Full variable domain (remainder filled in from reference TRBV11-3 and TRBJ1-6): EAGVVQSPRYKIIEKKQPVAFWCNPISGHNTLYWYLQNLGQGPELLIRYENEEAVDDSQLPKDRFSAERLKGVDSTLKIQPAELGDSAVYLCASSSEGTWGIGGNSPLHFGNGTRLTVT.

In nucleotides, the CDR3 is TGTGCCAGCAGTGAAACCAGGGGGTCCTACGAGCAGTACGTC. This sequence encodes CASSETRGSYEQYV. The chain carries TRBV2 and TRBJ2-7; 7 bases map to TRBD1. The CDR3 length is 14 residues. V trimming: 2 bases; J trimming: 1 base; junction bases outside the gene matches: 2. Germline V gives CDR1 SNHLY, CDR2 FYNNEI.

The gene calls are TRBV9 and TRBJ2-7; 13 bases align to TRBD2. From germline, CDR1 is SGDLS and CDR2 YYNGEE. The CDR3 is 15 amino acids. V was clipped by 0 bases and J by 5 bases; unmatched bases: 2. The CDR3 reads CASSVGTSGSNEQYF. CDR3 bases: TGTGCCAGCAGCGTAGGGACTAGCGGGAGCAACGAGCAGTACTTC. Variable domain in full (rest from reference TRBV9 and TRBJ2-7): DSGVTQTPKHLITATGQRVTLRCSPRSGDLSVYWYQQSLDQGLQFLIQYYNGEERAKGNILERFSAQQFPDLHSELNLSSLELGDSALYFCASSVGTSGSNEQYFGPGTRLTVT.

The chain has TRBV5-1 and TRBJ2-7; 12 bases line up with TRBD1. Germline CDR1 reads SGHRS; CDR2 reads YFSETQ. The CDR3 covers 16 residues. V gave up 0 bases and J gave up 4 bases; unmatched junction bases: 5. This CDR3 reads CASSLAGTGGLYEQYF. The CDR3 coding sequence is TGCGCCAGCAGCTTGGCCGGGACAGGGGGCTTATACGAGCAGTACTTC.

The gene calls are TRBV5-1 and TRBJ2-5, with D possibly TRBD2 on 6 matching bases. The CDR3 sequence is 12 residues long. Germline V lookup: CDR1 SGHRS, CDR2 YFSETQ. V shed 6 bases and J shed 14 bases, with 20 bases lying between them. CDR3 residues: CASNKEGTGHYF. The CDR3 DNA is TGCGCCAGCAACAAAGAGGGGACTGGACATTACTTC.

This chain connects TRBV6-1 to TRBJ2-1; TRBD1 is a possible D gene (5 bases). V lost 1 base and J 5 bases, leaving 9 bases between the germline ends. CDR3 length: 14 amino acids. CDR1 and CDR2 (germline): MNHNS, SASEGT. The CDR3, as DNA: TGTGCCAGCAGTGAAGTGGCAGGGAACAATGAGCAGTTCTTC. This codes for CASSEVAGNNEQFF.

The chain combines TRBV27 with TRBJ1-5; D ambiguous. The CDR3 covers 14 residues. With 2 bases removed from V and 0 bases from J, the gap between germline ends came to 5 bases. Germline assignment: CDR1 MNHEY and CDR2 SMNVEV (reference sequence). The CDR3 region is CASSLEYSNQPQHF. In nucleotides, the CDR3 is TGTGCCAGCAGTTTAGAGTATAGCAATCAGCCCCAGCATTTT.

CDR3 loop: CASSLNQGDTGELFF. The CDR3 nucleotides read TGTGCCAGCAGCTTAAACCAGGGGGACACCGGGGAGCTGTTTTTT. This chain joins TRBV7-3 and TRBJ2-2; 7 nucleotides line up with TRBD1. Germline CDR1 is SGHTA and CDR2 is FQGTGA. The CDR3 loop spans 15 amino acids. Germline trimming cut 1 base from V and 3 bases from J; bases unmatched to any gene: 2.

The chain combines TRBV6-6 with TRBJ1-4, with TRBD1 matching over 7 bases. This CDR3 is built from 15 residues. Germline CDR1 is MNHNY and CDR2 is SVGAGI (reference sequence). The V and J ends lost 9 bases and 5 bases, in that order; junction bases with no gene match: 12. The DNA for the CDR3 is TGTGCCAGTCTAGAAGAGGGGGCTTTCAATGAAAAACTGTTTTTT. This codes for CASLEEGAFNEKLFF.

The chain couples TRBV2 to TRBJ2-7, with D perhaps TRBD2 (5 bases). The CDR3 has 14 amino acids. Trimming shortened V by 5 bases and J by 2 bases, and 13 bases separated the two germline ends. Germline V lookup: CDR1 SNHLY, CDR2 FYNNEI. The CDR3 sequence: CASSLRGPTYEQYF. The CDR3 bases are TGTGCCAGCAGTCTCCGGGGTCCGACCTACGAGCAGTACTTC.

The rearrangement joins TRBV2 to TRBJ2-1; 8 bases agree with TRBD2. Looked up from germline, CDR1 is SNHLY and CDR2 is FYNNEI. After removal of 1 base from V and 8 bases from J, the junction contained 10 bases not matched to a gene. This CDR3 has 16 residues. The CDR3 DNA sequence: TGTGCCAGCAGTGAAGAGTTGTCGGGGGGGGTGGATGAGCAGTTCTTC. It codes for CASSEELSGGVDEQFF.

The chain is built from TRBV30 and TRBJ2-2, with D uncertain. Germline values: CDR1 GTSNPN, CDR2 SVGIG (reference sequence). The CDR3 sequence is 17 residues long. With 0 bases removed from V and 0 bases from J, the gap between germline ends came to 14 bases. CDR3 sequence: CAWSVPVEHPNTGELFF. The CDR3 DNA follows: TGTGCCTGGAGTGTACCGGTCGAGCACCCGAACACCGGGGAGCTGTTTTTT.

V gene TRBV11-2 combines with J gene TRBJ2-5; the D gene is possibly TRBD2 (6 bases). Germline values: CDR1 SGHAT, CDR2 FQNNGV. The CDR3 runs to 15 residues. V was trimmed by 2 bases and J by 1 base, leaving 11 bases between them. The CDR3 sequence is CASSLRLGIQETQYF. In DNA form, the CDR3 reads TGTGCCAGCAGCTTAAGACTAGGAATCCAAGAGACCCAGTACTTC.

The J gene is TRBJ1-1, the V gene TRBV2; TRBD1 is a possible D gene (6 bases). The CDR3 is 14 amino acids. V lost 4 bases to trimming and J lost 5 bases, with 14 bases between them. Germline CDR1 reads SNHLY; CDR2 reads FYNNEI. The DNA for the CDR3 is TGTGCCAGCAGTGTTCGAGGGGGGGGGACTGAAGCTTTCTTT. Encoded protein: CASSVRGGGTEAFF.

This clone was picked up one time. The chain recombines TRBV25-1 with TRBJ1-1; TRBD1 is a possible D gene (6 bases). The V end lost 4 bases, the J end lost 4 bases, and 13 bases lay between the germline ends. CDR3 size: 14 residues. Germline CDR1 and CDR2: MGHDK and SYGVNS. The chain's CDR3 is CASSAQGPVTEAFF. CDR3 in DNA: TGTGCCAGCAGTGCACAGGGACCGGTCACTGAAGCTTTCTTT.

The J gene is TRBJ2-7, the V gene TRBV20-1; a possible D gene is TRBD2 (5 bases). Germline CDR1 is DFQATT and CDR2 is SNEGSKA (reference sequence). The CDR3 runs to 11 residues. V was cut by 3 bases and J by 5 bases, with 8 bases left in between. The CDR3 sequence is CSASSGNEQYF. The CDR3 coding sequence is TGCAGTGCTAGTTCCGGGAACGAGCAGTACTTC.

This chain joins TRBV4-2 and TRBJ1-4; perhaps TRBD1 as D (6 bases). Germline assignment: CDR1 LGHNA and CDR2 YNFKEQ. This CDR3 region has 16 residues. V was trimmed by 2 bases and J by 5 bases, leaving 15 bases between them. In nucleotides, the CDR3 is TGTGCCAGCAGCCAAACGGGGGGCGGAATAAATGAAAAACTGTTTTTT. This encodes CASSQTGGGINEKLFF.

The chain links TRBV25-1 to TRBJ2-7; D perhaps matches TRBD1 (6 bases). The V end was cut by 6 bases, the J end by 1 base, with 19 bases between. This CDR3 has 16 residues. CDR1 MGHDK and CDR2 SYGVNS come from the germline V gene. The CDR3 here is CASSAVGQQTSYEQYV. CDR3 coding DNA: TGTGCCAGCAGCGCCGTCGGACAGCAAACATCCTACGAGCAGTACGTC.

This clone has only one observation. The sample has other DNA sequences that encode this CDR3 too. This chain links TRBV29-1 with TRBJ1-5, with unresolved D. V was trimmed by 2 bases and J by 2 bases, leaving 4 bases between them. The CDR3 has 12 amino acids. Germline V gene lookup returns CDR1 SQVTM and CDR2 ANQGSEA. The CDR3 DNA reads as TGCAGCGTTGAAACGGGCAATCAGCCCCAGCATTTT. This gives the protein CSVETGNQPQHF.

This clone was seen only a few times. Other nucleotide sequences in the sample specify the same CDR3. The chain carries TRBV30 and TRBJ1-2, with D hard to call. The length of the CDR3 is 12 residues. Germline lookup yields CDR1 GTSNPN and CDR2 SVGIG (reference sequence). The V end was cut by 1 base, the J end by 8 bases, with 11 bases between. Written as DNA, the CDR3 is TGTGCCTGGAGTGGTACCGGTGAAGGCTACACCTTC. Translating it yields CAWSGTGEGYTF.